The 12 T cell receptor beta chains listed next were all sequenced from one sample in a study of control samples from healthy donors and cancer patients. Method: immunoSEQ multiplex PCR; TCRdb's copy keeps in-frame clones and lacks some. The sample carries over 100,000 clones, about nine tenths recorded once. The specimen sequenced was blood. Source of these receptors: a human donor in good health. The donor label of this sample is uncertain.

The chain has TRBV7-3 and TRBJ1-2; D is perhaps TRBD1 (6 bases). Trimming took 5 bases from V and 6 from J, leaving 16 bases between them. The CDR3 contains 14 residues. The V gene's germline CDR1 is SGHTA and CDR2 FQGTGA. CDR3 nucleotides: TGTGCCAGCAGCCTTAACACAGGGACGGATGGCTACACCTTC. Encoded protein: CASSLNTGTDGYTF.

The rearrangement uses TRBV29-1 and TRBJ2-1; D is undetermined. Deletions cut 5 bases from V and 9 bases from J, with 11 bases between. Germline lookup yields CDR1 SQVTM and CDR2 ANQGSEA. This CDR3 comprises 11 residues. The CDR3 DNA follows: TGCAGCGTTATTGGAGTAACTGAGCAGTTCTTC. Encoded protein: CSVIGVTEQFF.

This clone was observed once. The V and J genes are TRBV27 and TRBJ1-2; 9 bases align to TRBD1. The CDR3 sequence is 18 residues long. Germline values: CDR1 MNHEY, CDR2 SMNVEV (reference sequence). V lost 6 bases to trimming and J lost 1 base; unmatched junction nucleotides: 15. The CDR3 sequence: CASSFAGTGLADNYGYTF. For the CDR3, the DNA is TGTGCCAGCAGCTTTGCCGGGACAGGGTTGGCCGATAACTATGGCTACACCTTC.

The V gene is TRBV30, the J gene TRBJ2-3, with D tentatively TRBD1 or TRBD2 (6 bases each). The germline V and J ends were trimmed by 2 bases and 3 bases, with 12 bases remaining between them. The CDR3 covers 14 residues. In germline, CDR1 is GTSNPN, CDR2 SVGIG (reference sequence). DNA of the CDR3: TGTGCCTGGAGTAGGGGGGTGGGGACAGATACGCAGTATTTT. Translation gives CAWSRGVGTDTQYF. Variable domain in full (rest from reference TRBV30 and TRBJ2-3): SQTIHQWPATLVQPVGSPLSLECTVEGTSNPNLYWYRQAAGRGLQLLFYSVGIGQISSEVPQNLSASRPQDRQFILSSKKLLLSDSGFYLCAWSRGVGTDTQYFGPGTRLTVL.

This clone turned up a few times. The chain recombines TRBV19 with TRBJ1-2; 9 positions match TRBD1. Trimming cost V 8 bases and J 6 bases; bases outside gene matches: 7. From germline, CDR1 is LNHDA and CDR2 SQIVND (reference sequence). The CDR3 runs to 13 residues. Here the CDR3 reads CASHSQGANGYTF. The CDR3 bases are TGTGCCAGTCACTCACAGGGGGCGAATGGCTACACCTTC.

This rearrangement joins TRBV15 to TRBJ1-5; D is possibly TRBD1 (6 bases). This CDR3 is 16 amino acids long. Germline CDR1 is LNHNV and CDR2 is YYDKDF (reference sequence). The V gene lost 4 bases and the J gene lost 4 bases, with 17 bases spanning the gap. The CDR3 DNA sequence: TGTGCCACCAGCACTTGGGAGGACAGCAGAAATCAGCCCCAGCATTTT. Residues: CATSTWEDSRNQPQHF.

The DNA for the CDR3 is TGTGCCTGGAGTGTACGAGGGGGGGCGACCCAGTACTTC. This sequence encodes CAWSVRGGATQYF. The rearrangement joins TRBV30 to TRBJ2-5; possible D gene TRBD2, 7 bases. This CDR3 comprises 13 residues. The germline V gene encodes CDR1 GTSNPN and CDR2 SVGIG (reference sequence). V lost 0 bases to trimming and J lost 7 bases, with 12 bases between them.

The CDR3 sequence: CASATGPTGELFF. CDR3 nucleotide sequence: TGTGCCAGCGCGACAGGTCCCACCGGGGAGCTGTTTTTT. The V gene is TRBV5-8, the J gene TRBJ2-2; D might be TRBD1 (6 bases). Trimming took off 7 bases at V and 4 bases at J, with 11 bases between the two ends. This CDR3 contains 13 residues. From germline, CDR1 is SGHTS and CDR2 YDEGEE.

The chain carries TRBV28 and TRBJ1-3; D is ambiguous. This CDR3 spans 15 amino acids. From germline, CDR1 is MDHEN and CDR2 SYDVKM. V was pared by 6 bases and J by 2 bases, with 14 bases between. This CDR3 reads CASSLPRVAGNTIYF. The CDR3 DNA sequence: TGTGCCAGCAGCCTACCTAGGGTAGCTGGAAACACCATATATTTT.

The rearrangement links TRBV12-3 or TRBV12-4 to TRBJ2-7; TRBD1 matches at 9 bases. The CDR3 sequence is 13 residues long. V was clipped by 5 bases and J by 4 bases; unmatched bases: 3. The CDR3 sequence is CASSGQGRYEQYF. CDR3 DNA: TGTGCCAGCAGTGGACAGGGGAGGTACGAGCAGTACTTC.

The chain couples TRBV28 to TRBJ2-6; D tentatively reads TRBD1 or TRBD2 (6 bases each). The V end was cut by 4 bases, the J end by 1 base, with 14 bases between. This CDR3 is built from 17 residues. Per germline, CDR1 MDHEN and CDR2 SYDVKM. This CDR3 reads CASSWLGGGSGANVLTF. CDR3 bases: TGTGCCAGCAGTTGGTTAGGAGGGGGGTCTGGGGCCAACGTCCTGACTTTC.

CDR3 sequence: CASSSMGFGSNYGYTF. The CDR3 region has the DNA TGTGCCAGCAGTTCCATGGGATTTGGGTCTAACTATGGCTACACCTTC. V gene TRBV27 combines with J gene TRBJ1-2; D is ambiguous. Trimming took 4 bases from V and 0 from J, leaving 15 bases between them. The germline V gene has CDR1 MNHEY and CDR2 SMNVEV (reference sequence). CDR3 length equals 16 residues.